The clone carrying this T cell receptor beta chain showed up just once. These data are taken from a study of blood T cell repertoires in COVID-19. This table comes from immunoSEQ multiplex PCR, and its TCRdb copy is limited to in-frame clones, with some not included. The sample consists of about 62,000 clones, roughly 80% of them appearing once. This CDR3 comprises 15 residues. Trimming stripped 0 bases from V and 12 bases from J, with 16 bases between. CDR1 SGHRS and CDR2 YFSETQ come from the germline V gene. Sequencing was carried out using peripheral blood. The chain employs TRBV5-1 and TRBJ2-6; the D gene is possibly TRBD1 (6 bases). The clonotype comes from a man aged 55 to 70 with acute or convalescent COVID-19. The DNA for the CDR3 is TGCGCCAGCAGCTTGGCCGACAGGTACGACGGCGTCCTGACTTTC. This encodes CASSLADRYDGVLTF.